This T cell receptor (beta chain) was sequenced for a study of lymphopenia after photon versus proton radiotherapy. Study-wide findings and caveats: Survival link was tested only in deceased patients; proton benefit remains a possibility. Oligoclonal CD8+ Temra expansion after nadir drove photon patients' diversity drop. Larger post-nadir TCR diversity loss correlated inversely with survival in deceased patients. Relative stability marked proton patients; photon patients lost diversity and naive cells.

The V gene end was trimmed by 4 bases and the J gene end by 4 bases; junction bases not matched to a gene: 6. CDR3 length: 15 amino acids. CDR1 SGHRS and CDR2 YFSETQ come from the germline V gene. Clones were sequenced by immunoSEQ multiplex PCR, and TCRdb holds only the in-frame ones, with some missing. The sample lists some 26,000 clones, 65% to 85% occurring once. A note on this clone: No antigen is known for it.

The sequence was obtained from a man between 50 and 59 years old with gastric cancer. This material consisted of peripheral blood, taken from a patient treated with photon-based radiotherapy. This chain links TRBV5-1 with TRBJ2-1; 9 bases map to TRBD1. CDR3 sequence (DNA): TGCGCCAGCAGCGGAGGGACAGGGTTGTACAATGAGCAGTTCTTC. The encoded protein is CASSGGTGLYNEQFF.